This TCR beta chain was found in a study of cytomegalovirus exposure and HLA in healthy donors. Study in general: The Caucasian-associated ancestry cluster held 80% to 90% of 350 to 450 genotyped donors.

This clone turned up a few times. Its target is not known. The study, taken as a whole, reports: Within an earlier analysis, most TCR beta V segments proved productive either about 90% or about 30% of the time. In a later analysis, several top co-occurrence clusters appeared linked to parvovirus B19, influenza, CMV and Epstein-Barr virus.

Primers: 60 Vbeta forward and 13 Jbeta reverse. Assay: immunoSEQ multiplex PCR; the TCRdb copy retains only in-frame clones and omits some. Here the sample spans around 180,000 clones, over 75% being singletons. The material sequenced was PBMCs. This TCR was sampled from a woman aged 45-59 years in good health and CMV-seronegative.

As DNA, the CDR3 is TGTGCCAGCAGCTTAATCGGGCGGGAGAAACGCAATGAGCAGTTCTTC. Its translation: CASSLIGREKRNEQFF. V and J are TRBV7-3 and TRBJ2-1, with 7 bases that match TRBD2. Germline V gene data show CDR1 as SGHTA and CDR2 as FQGTGA. With 1 base clipped from V and 6 bases from J, the junction kept 9 bases outside the gene matches. The CDR3 consists of 16 residues.